This is a list of T cell receptor beta chains from one sample in a study of graft-versus-host responses after intestinal transplantation. Clones were read by immunoSEQ multiplex PCR, and TCRdb kept only the in-frame ones, dropping some. This table holds approximately 20,000 clones, 38% found once. The sequencing used alloreactive CD4+ T cells from a mixed lymphocyte reaction culture, collected before intestinal transplant. The receptors stem from a human patient who received an intestinal transplant. CDR3s include the opening cysteine and the closing phenylalanine or tryptophan. D genes are given only for firm matches. Where a row states a size, it is once, few, many or the class of an expanded clone; other rows omit it.

v_gene	abundance	j_gene	d_gene	CDR3nt	CDR3aa
TRBV9	few	TRBJ2-1	-	TGTGCCAGCAGCGTAGAGGACGGGCGACAGCAGTTCTTC	CASSVEDGRQQFF
TRBV20-1	-	TRBJ1-2	-	TGCAGTGCTAGACGCCCCCCAGGCTACACCTTC	CSARRPPGYTF
TRBV6-6	-	TRBJ1-2	-	TGTGCCAGCAGTGAGGAGGAGGTCTACACCTTC	CASSEEEVYTF
TRBV5-1	-	TRBJ1-1	-	TGCGCCAGCAGCCAGTCCGCGATGAGGAACACTGAAGCTTTCTTT	CASSQSAMRNTEAFF
TRBV27	few	TRBJ2-7	-	TGTGCCAGCAGTTTATTTGGAAGCTCCTACGAGCAGTACTTC	CASSLFGSSYEQYF
TRBV11-2	-	TRBJ2-3	TRBD2	TGTGCCAGCAGCCGAAGGCCGTACTTGCGGGGGAGCACAGATACGCAGTATTTT	CASSRRPYLRGSTDTQYF
TRBV6-5	few	TRBJ2-7	-	TGTGCCAGCAGTTTAACCAACGGGGGTGCCTACGAGCAGTACTTC	CASSLTNGGAYEQYF
TRBV6-1	few	TRBJ1-5	TRBD1	TGTGCCAGCAGTGGCAGGGGGCGCGTTAATAGCAATCAGCCCCAGCATTTT	CASSGRGRVNSNQPQHF
TRBV9	few	TRBJ2-7	-	TGTGCCAGCAGCCATGCTGTCGCCTACGAGCAGTACTTC	CASSHAVAYEQYF
TRBV30	-	TRBJ2-7	-	TGTGCCTGGAGTGTAAAGGGAACCTACGAGCAGTACTTC	CAWSVKGTYEQYF
TRBV10-3	-	TRBJ1-2	-	TGTGCCACCCAACAGGGCGGGAACTATGGCTACACCTTC	CATQQGGNYGYTF
TRBV18	few	TRBJ2-5	-	TGTGCCAGCTCACCCCAAAGACGGGTAGAGACCCAGTACTTC	CASSPQRRVETQYF
TRBV27	few	TRBJ1-1	TRBD1	TGTGCCAGCGGGAGCCTCAGGGGGGACACTGAAGCTTTCTTT	CASGSLRGDTEAFF
TRBV18	once	TRBJ2-1	TRBD2	TGTGCCAGCTCTCAATTCCTACTAGCGGGGGGGGACTACAATGAGCAGTTCTTC	CASSQFLLAGGDYNEQFF
TRBV7-9	-	TRBJ1-1	-	TGTGCCAGCAGCTTAACGGGGAACACTGAAGCTTTCTTT	CASSLTGNTEAFF
TRBV12-5	-	TRBJ1-5	-	TGTGCTAGTGGTTTGGAGCCCAATCAGCCCCAGCATTTT	CASGLEPNQPQHF
TRBV7-9	-	TRBJ1-4	-	TGTGCCAGCGGACACCAGTCAACTAATGAAAAACTGTTTTTT	CASGHQSTNEKLFF
TRBV29-1	-	TRBJ2-4	-	TGCAGCGTTGCTGGGGGGGCTATAGCCAAAAACATTCAGTACTTC	CSVAGGAIAKNIQYF
TRBV6-1	few	TRBJ1-2	TRBD1	TGTGCCAGCAGCGAGACAGGGCCAGACTATGGCTACACCTTC	CASSETGPDYGYTF
TRBV29-1	-	TRBJ2-5	-	TGCAGCGTTGTATCCCGGGCCCCGGGGACCCAGTACTTC	CSVVSRAPGTQYF
TRBV11-2	-	TRBJ1-2	-	TGTGCCAGCAGCTTAGGAGAAGTACCAGGTGATCATGGCTACACCTTC	CASSLGEVPGDHGYTF
TRBV5-1	few	TRBJ1-2	TRBD1	TGCGCCAGCAGCTTGGGGGACAGGAACTATGGCTACACCTTC	CASSLGDRNYGYTF
TRBV11-2	few	TRBJ2-5	TRBD1	TGTGCCAGCAGCTTAATGGGACAGACCCAAGAGACCCAGTACTTC	CASSLMGQTQETQYF
TRBV29-1	few	TRBJ1-2	-	TGCAGCGTTACCCCCAACTGGGAAGCTAACTATGGCTACACCTTC	CSVTPNWEANYGYTF
TRBV11-2	few	TRBJ1-1	-	TGTGCCAGCAGCTACACCAAGACAGGCCTCTACACTGAAGCTTTCTTT	CASSYTKTGLYTEAFF
TRBV2	few	TRBJ2-5	TRBD2	TGTGCCAGCAATGGACTAGCGGGGGGAAGAGAGACCCAGTACTTC	CASNGLAGGRETQYF
TRBV15	-	TRBJ2-1	TRBD2	TGTGCCACCAGCATTAGCGGGGGGGCGTACAATGAGCAGTTCTTC	CATSISGGAYNEQFF
TRBV27	-	TRBJ1-6	-	TGTGCCAGCAGTTTAAGCACCTATAATTCACCCCTCCACTTT	CASSLSTYNSPLHF
TRBV5-1	-	TRBJ2-2	TRBD2	TGCGCCAGCAGCTTGGTAGCGGGGGACTACACCGGGGAGCTGTTTTTT	CASSLVAGDYTGELFF
TRBV10-3	-	TRBJ1-1	TRBD1	TGTGCCATCAGGACCGGGACAGGTAACACTGAAGCTTTCTTT	CAIRTGTGNTEAFF
TRBV19	once	TRBJ1-6	TRBD1	TGTGCCAGTAGTCGGGCCTCCGGGACAGGAGATTCACCCCTCCACTTT	CASSRASGTGDSPLHF
TRBV19	-	TRBJ2-7	-	TGTGCCAGTAGTATTGGCAGCCCCTACGAGCAGTACTTC	CASSIGSPYEQYF
TRBV25-1	few	TRBJ1-1	-	TGTGCCAGCACTCCGCCTCGCGCAACTGAAGCTTTCTTT	CASTPPRATEAFF
TRBV7-9	few	TRBJ1-6	-	TGTGCCAGCAGCCCTTACAGGGATCGGAATTCACCCCTCCACTTT	CASSPYRDRNSPLHF
TRBV6-1	-	TRBJ2-1	-	TGTGCCAGCAGTGAGGGCATAAGGGGTAGGAATGAGCAGTTCTTC	CASSEGIRGRNEQFF
TRBV7-9	-	TRBJ1-2	-	TGTGCCAGCAGCTTGGGCCCTCGGGCTTATGGCTACACCTTC	CASSLGPRAYGYTF
TRBV5-4	few	TRBJ1-3	-	TGTGCCAGCAGCACCCGACCGACAGCCGACTCTGGAAACACCATATATTTT	CASSTRPTADSGNTIYF
TRBV19	once	TRBJ2-1	TRBD1	TGTGCCAGTAGTATAGAGGGACAGATATACAATGAGCAGTTCTTC	CASSIEGQIYNEQFF
TRBV5-5	-	TRBJ2-3	-	TGTGCCAGCACCCGGGGCCGGGGCACAGATACGCAGTATTTT	CASTRGRGTDTQYF
TRBV6-6	-	TRBJ1-1	-	TGTGCCAGCAGGCTGGCACTTTACACTGAAGCTTTCTTT	CASRLALYTEAFF
TRBV19	few	TRBJ2-5	-	TGTGCCAGTACCGGGACTGTCAAAGAGACCCAGTACTTC	CASTGTVKETQYF
TRBV12-1	-	TRBJ2-7	-	TGTGCCAGCAGCGCTGGGACTAAGAGCTCCTACGAGCAGTACTTC	CASSAGTKSSYEQYF
TRBV5-1	-	TRBJ1-2	-	TGCGCCAGCAGCCTCCGGGACAAATCTAACTATGGCTACACCTTC	CASSLRDKSNYGYTF
TRBV27	-	TRBJ1-2	TRBD1	TGTGCCAGCAGGAATCAGGGGGCCTATGGCTACACCTTC	CASRNQGAYGYTF
TRBV7-2	few	TRBJ1-1	TRBD1	TGTGCCAGCAGCTTGACCCGGGACAGGAACACTGAAGCTTTCTTT	CASSLTRDRNTEAFF
TRBV7-9	few	TRBJ2-7	-	TGTGCCAGCAGCTTCTCAGGGACTTTCTCCTACGAGCAGTACTTC	CASSFSGTFSYEQYF
TRBV19	few	TRBJ1-3	-	TGTGCCAGTAGTGAGGGTACTTCTGGAAACACCATATATTTT	CASSEGTSGNTIYF
TRBV5-1	-	TRBJ2-5	-	TGCGCCAGCAGCTTTGGGGCTACAGAGACCCAGTACTTC	CASSFGATETQYF
TRBV6-5	few	TRBJ1-5	TRBD1	TGTGCCAGCAGTGTGGGACAGGGCCTTAGCCAGCCCCAGCATTTT	CASSVGQGLSQPQHF
TRBV2	-	TRBJ1-2	TRBD1	TGTGCCAGCGGGACAGGGTTTCAGAGGACGGATGGCTACACCTTC	CASGTGFQRTDGYTF
TRBV2	-	TRBJ1-2	-	TGTGCCAGCAGCGGTATTCCAGAGACGGGTGATGGCTACACCTTC	CASSGIPETGDGYTF
TRBV10-3	medium-sized	TRBJ2-2	-	TGTGCCATCAGTGCCCCTCGGGACACCGGGGAGCTGTTTTTT	CAISAPRDTGELFF
TRBV6-6	few	TRBJ2-7	-	TGTGCCAGCAGTTTAACCAACGGGGGTGCCTACGAGCAGTACTTC	CASSLTNGGAYEQYF
TRBV4-1	few	TRBJ1-5	TRBD1	TGCGCCAGCAGCCGCCGAGTCAAGACAGGGCGGAATCAGCCCCAGCATTTT	CASSRRVKTGRNQPQHF
TRBV7-7	-	TRBJ2-1	-	TGTGCCAGCAGCTCGGGGGCGGCGGGTAGCTCCTACAATGAGCAGTTCTTC	CASSSGAAGSSYNEQFF